The clone carrying this T cell receptor beta chain was detected only a few times. Its target is unknown. Data came from immunoSEQ multiplex PCR; TCRdb stores just in-frame clones and leaves some out. Among 4,500 to 6,500 clones, around three fifths were seen once, and the ten largest hold roughly 11%. Naive CD45RA+ and memory CD45RO+ CD4+ or CD8+ T cells were FACS-sorted. With 3 bases clipped from V and 5 bases from J, the junction kept 5 bases outside the gene matches. The germline gives CDR1 LGHNA, CDR2 YNFKEQ. The CDR3 loop spans 16 amino acids. The sample is drawn from a study of regulatory dendritic cells for organ transplantation. Points from the study as a whole: Memory T cells were less diverse than naive, with memory CD8+ most oligoclonal.

The V gene is TRBV4-2, the J gene TRBJ2-5, with 14 bases that match TRBD2. The clonotype originates from a human donor in good health. Sequences were obtained from memory CD8+ T cells from blood. Indicated subset: CD45RO+ memory T cells. Here the CDR3 DNA reads TGTGCCAGCAGCCAGGGGACTAGCGGGGGCGCGGAGACCCAGTACTTC. As protein: CASSQGTSGGAETQYF.